The following is a TCR beta chain sequence with its context. This entry belongs to a study of CD8+CD57+ T cells in acquired aplastic anemia. V gave up 2 bases and J gave up 7 bases, with 14 bases separating them. CDR1 LNHNV and CDR2 YYDKDF come from the germline V gene (reference sequence). The CDR3 is 15 amino acids. Profiling of TCR beta VDJ combinations and CDR3 sequences used genomic DNA as template. TCRdb itself ran the reads through MiXCR, one entry per CDR3 protein. The data hold roughly 200,000 distinct CDR3 sequences, with roughly 60% observed a single time. Patients selected for sequencing had displayed CD8+CD57+ cell expansion by flow cytometry.

This clonotype was obtained from a human donor with aplastic anemia. V is TRBV15 and J is TRBJ1-4; D call uncertain. Sequencing input: sorted CD4+, CD8+, or CD8+CD57+ T cells (not recorded which) from PBMCs. DNA for the CDR3: TGTGCCACCAGCAGAAATCCGGAGGGAGGTGAAAAACTGTTTTTT. Translating it yields CATSRNPEGGEKLFF.